This T cell receptor beta chain was observed in a study of blood T cells in healthy people across ages. Each sample yielded at least 6 million isolated PBMCs. Study-wide points: Greater diversity and more naive CD4+ cells were seen in long-lived donors than in aged donors. Strong correlation linked observed beta diversity and percent naive T cells.

CDR1 and CDR2 from the germline V gene are SSHAT and FNYEAQ (reference sequence). V gave up 5 bases and J gave up 1 base; unmatched junction bases: 13. This CDR3 is built from 17 residues. This clonotype has more than one count but fewer than ten. Its antigen remains unknown. Primers used in a second PCR of roughly 6 to 11 cycles were a sample-barcoded 5' primer and a J-beta primer mix. TCRdb re-called the 5' RACE reads through MiXCR, storing one row per CDR3 protein. Here the sample spans 730,000 or so distinct CDR3 sequences, roughly two fifths being singletons. The chain carries TRBV7-7 and TRBJ2-5; 7 nucleotides match TRBD2. Sample: blood. This receptor was obtained from a woman aged 60 to 75 in good health. This chain's CDR3 is CASSNPGGYGPQETQYF. CDR3 nucleotide sequence: TGTGCCAGCAGCAATCCCGGGGGGTACGGACCCCAAGAGACCCAGTACTTC.